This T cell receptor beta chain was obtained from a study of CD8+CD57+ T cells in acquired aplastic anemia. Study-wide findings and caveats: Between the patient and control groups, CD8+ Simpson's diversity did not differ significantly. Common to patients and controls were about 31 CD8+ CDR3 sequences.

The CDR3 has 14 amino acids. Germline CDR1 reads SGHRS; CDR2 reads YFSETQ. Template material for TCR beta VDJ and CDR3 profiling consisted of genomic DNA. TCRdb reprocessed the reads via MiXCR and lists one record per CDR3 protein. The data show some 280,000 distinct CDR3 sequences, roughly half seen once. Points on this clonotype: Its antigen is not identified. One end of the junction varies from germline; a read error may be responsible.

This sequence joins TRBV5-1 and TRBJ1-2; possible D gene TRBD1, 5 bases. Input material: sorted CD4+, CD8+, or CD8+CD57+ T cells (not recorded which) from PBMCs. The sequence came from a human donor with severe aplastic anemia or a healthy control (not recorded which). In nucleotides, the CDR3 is TGCGCCGGCAGCTTGGTTGACAGCGGCTATGGCTACACCTTC. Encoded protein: CAGSLVDSGYGYTF. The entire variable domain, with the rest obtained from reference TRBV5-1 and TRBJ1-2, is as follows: KAGVTQTPRYLIKTRGQQVTLSCSPISGHRSVSWYQQTPGQGLQFLFEYFSETQRNKGNFPGRFSGRQFSNSRSEMNVSTLELGDSALYLCAGSLVDSGYGYTFGSGTRLTVV.